This section outlines one T cell receptor beta chain sequence together with its context. Its antigen is unknown. The sample comes from a study of T cells expressing NK-cell markers. Study as a whole: Eight donors were sequenced, of whom seven were HCMV-seropositive, while the remaining one was HCMV-seronegative. Study-wide results and limits: The leading position in the CD3+CD56-NKG2C+ fraction of several donors also went to these clonotypes. For about six donors, the dominant NKG2C+ clonotypes made up roughly 1.0-7.0% of their CD8+ T cells.

TCRdb processed the 5' RACE reads again and assigns one entry to each CDR3 protein, with no DNA. The sample table includes about 540,000 distinct CDR3 sequences. This CDR3 contains 15 residues. CDR1 and CDR2 from the germline V gene are SGHRS and YFSETQ. The chain recombines TRBV5-1 with TRBJ2-7. The source is a man in his late teens or twenties in good health. The sample comprised blood T cells: a sorted CD56 or NKG2C T cell subset, CD4+ or CD8+ T cells, or bulk PBMC T cells (not recorded which). This CDR3 is CASSPSGGGAYEQYF.